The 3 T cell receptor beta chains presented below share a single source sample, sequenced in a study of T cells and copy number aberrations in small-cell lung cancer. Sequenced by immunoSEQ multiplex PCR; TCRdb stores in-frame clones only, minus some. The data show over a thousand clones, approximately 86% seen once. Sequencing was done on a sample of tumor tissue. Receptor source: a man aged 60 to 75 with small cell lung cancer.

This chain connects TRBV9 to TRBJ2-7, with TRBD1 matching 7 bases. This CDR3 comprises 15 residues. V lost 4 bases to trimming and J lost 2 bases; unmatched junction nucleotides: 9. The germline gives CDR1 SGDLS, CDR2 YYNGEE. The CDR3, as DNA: TGTGCCAGCAGCAAACTCCTGGGGACAGCCTACGAGCAGTACTTC. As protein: CASSKLLGTAYEQYF.

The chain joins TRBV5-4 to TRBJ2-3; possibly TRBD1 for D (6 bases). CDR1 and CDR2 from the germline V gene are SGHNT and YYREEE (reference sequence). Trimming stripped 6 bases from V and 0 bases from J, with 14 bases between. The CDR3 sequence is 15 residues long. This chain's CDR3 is CASNQQGSSTDTQYF. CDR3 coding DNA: TGTGCCAGCAACCAACAGGGTTCGAGCACAGATACGCAGTATTTT.

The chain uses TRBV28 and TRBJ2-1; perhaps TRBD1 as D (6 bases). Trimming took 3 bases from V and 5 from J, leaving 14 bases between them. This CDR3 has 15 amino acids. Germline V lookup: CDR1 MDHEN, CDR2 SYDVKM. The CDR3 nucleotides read TGTGCCAGCAGTTTTATAACAGGGTCCAACAATGAGCAGTTCTTC. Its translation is CASSFITGSNNEQFF.